This paragraph reports one TCR beta chain. Treatment here: roughly 18 received Ad26.COV2.S at low or high dose, single or two shots; roughly five received placebo; per-sample allocation not given. Collection of the samples took place on day 63 after the first injection of vaccine or placebo. Between the trimmed V and J ends, which lost 7 bases and 8 bases, there was a span of 14 bases. The CDR3 totals 12 residues. Generated by immunoSEQ multiplex PCR, the TCRdb table keeps only in-frame clones and is missing some. The table lists hundreds of thousands of clones, approximately 87% of them singletons. The data were taken from a study of Ad26.COV2.S vaccination and SARS-CoV-2 variants.

V is TRBV12-3 or TRBV12-4 and J is TRBJ1-2, with D hard to call. The receptor was derived from a person between 18 and 60 years old who received the Ad26.COV2.S COVID-19 vaccine or a placebo. The material was peripheral blood, obtained in a trial of Ad26.COV2.S vaccine versus placebo. Written as DNA, the CDR3 is TGTGCCAGCATCAGCCCAGGTGGAGGCTACACCTTC. Encoded protein: CASISPGGGYTF.